The rows below give T cell receptor beta chains drawn from one sample of a study of cytomegalovirus exposure and HLA in healthy donors. The method was immunoSEQ multiplex PCR; TCRdb's version includes in-frame clones alone and lacks a portion of them. This sample carries around 200,000 clones, 75% to 80% of them seen once, and the ten largest clones take around 1.8%. Sequencing was performed on PBMCs. These receptor sequences come from a young man in good health and CMV-seronegative. The CDR3 runs from the conserved cysteine through the conserved F or W. The D gene is left open where the match is weak. The size field is filled for only some rows; it gives once, few, many or a size class.

v_call	j_call	clone_size	d_call	cdr3_nt	cdr3_aa
TRBV18	TRBJ1-5	.	.	TGTGCCAGCTCACCTACGGGAGACAATCAGCCCCAGCATTTT	CASSPTGDNQPQHF
TRBV5-4	TRBJ2-5	.	.	TGTGCCAGCAGCCAGGGGTTGGAGACCCAGTACTTC	CASSQGLETQYF
TRBV7-3	TRBJ2-1	few	TRBD1	TGTGCCAGCAGCCGGGGACAGGTCGATGAGCAGTTCTTC	CASSRGQVDEQFF
TRBV27	TRBJ2-3	.	.	TGTGCCAGCAGCCTCGAGGACACTCTAGGGCGCACAAATACGCAGTATTTT	CASSLEDTLGRTNTQYF
TRBV9	TRBJ1-2	.	.	TGTGCCAGCAGCGTGGAGGGCGGGGGTTACTATGGCTACACCTTC	CASSVEGGGYYGYTF
TRBV18	TRBJ2-1	.	TRBD2	TGTGCCAGCTCACCATTTGCCCAAGGGACTAGCGGCAATGAGCAGTTCTTC	CASSPFAQGTSGNEQFF
TRBV18	TRBJ1-5	.	.	TGTGCCAGCTCACCAAATAAGGACCGAGGGAATCAGCCCCAGCATTTT	CASSPNKDRGNQPQHF
TRBV6-5	TRBJ2-7	.	TRBD2	TGTGCCAGCAGGAGGGGGTCTAGCGGGGGATACGAGCAGTACTTC	CASRRGSSGGYEQYF
TRBV19	TRBJ1-5	.	.	TGTGCCAGTAGTATTGGGACTCGTCAGCCCCAGCATTTT	CASSIGTRQPQHF
TRBV7-2	TRBJ1-1	.	.	TGTGCCAGCAGCTTAAGTGTAACGGGTGAAGCTTTCTTT	CASSLSVTGEAFF
TRBV5-5	TRBJ1-4	once	TRBD1	TGTGCCAGCAGCTCGCTCCTGACAGGGGGTGAAAAACTGTTTTTT	CASSSLLTGGEKLFF
TRBV6-5	TRBJ1-1	.	.	TGTGCCAGCAGTCGGGGGGGAAAGAACACTGAAGCTTTCTTT	CASSRGGKNTEAFF
TRBV7-6	TRBJ1-2	.	.	TGTGCCAGCAGCTTAGGGGCAGGGTACGGCTACACCTTC	CASSLGAGYGYTF
TRBV19	TRBJ1-1	.	.	TGTGCCAGTAGTCCTATCTCCGGGGAGGGGTATGGCACTGAAGCTTTCTTT	CASSPISGEGYGTEAFF
TRBV7-9	TRBJ2-7	once	TRBD2	TGTGCCAGCAGCTGGGGAGGGACCTACGAGCAGTACTTC	CASSWGGTYEQYF
TRBV7-9	TRBJ2-1	.	TRBD2	TGTGCCAGCAGCTTAGGGGGGGGGATACGGGGCAATGAGCAGTTCTTC	CASSLGGGIRGNEQFF
TRBV9	TRBJ2-2	.	.	TGTGCCAGCAGCGTAGGAGGGACTTTTTTTCGGACCGGGGAGCTGTTTTTT	CASSVGGTFFRTGELFF
TRBV25-1	TRBJ2-7	.	TRBD1	TGTGCCAGCAGTGACGGGACAGGGCTGGCTTACGAGCAGTACTTC	CASSDGTGLAYEQYF
TRBV5-4	TRBJ1-1	.	.	TGTGCCAGCAGCTTGGGTGGCAGGGATTTTACTGAAGCTTTCTTT	CASSLGGRDFTEAFF
TRBV29-1	TRBJ2-3	.	TRBD2	TGCAGCGTTGAAGAACGGGGGGGGTATGGCACAGATACGCAGTATTTT	CSVEERGGYGTDTQYF
TRBV9	TRBJ1-2	.	TRBD1	TGTGCCAGCAGCGTAGCGGGGACAGGGGCGGACTATGGCTACACCTTC	CASSVAGTGADYGYTF
TRBV5-4	TRBJ1-1	.	.	TGTGCCAGCAGCTTGGGCGGGACGAACACTGAAGCTTTCTTT	CASSLGGTNTEAFF
TRBV5-1	TRBJ2-5	.	.	TGCGCCAGCAGCTTGGGGTCAGGGGTCAGTGAGACCCAGTACTTC	CASSLGSGVSETQYF
TRBV11-1	TRBJ2-1	.	.	TGTGCCAGCAGCTTATCGGGCTCCTACAATGAGCAGTTCTTC	CASSLSGSYNEQFF
TRBV11-2	TRBJ2-7	.	.	TGTGCCAGCAGCTTGGTGGCAGGGGTCAGCGAGCAGTACTTC	CASSLVAGVSEQYF
TRBV30	TRBJ1-6	.	TRBD1	TGTGCCTGGAGTGTAACAGGGGAAGATTCACCCCTCCACTTT	CAWSVTGEDSPLHF
TRBV7-8	TRBJ2-7	.	TRBD2	TGTGCCAGCACTCACGGGACTAACGAGCAGTACTTC	CASTHGTNEQYF
TRBV7-9	TRBJ1-2	.	TRBD1	TGTGCCAGCAGCCGTGCAACGACAGGGGGATTTAACTATGGCTACACCTTC	CASSRATTGGFNYGYTF
TRBV5-5	TRBJ1-6	.	.	TGTGCCAGCAGCTTGGCCCTGGGGCCGGGGGGGAATTCACCCCTCCACTTT	CASSLALGPGGNSPLHF
TRBV5-8	TRBJ2-6	.	TRBD1	TGTGCCAGTGGGGGACAGAGGACCTCTGGGGCCAACGTCCTGACTTTC	CASGGQRTSGANVLTF
TRBV19	TRBJ1-1	once	TRBD1	TGTGCCAGTAGTATAGGTATGGGACAGGGCGCTGAAGCTTTCTTT	CASSIGMGQGAEAFF
TRBV5-4	TRBJ2-3	.	TRBD2	TGTGCCAGCAGCTTTCCGGGACTAGCGGGGTCAGATACGCAGTATTTT	CASSFPGLAGSDTQYF
TRBV18	TRBJ2-7	medium-sized	.	TGTGCCAGCTCACCACCTCAGGGGGGACCCTACGAGCAGTACTTC	CASSPPQGGPYEQYF
TRBV7-2	TRBJ1-5	.	TRBD1	TGTGCCAGCAGCTCACAGGGGGATCAGCCCCAGCATTTT	CASSSQGDQPQHF
TRBV19	TRBJ1-3	.	.	TGTGCCAGTCTCCCAGGGGTGCGCGGAAACACCATATATTTT	CASLPGVRGNTIYF
TRBV9	TRBJ1-1	.	.	TGTGCCAGCAGCGTGACAGGCCGGAACACTGAAGCTTTCTTT	CASSVTGRNTEAFF
TRBV9	TRBJ2-7	.	TRBD1	TGTGCCAGCACGCAGGGGGCGGATGGCGGGCAGTACTTC	CASTQGADGGQYF
TRBV6-5	TRBJ1-1	.	.	TGTGCCAGCAGCCCGGCTGGAGGGCTGAACACTGAAGCTTTCTTT	CASSPAGGLNTEAFF
TRBV21-1	TRBJ2-1	.	.	TGTGCCAGCAGCAGCCTAGTTGGCGATGAGCAGTTCTTC	CASSSLVGDEQFF
TRBV6-5	TRBJ2-3	.	TRBD1	TGTGCCAGCAGTTTAGGACAGGGTGGCGTGAAAGATACGCAGTATTTT	CASSLGQGGVKDTQYF
TRBV2	TRBJ1-4	.	TRBD1	TGTGCCAGCAGTGGACAGGGGGCGGCTAATGAAAAACTGTTTTTT	CASSGQGAANEKLFF
TRBV7-9	TRBJ2-1	.	TRBD2	TGTTCCAGCACCGCGGGGGGGGCAACCTACAATGAGCAGTTCTTC	CSSTAGGATYNEQFF
TRBV28	TRBJ1-4	.	.	TGTGCCAGCAGTCCCAGCACACAGGGCGGGGGGGAAAAACTGTTTTTT	CASSPSTQGGGEKLFF
TRBV19	TRBJ2-5	.	.	TGTGCCGCGGGACGGGTCCAAGAGACCCAGTACTTC	CAAGRVQETQYF